This is a list of T cell receptor beta chains from one sample in a study of regulatory T cells in long-lasting Graves disease. TCRdb reprocessed the multiplex PCR reads with MiXCR, giving one entry per CDR3 protein. The sample carries around 500,000 distinct CDR3 sequences, approximately 13% recorded once. The same specimen was also included in a second study, on T cells in Graves' hyperthyroidism and ophthalmopathy.

Sequences were derived from peripheral blood mononuclear cells (PBMCs), sampled at new diagnosis, from a patient treated with antithyroid drugs. These receptors all come from a man aged 30 to 39 with Graves disease. The CDR3 runs from the conserved cysteine through the conserved F or W. Fields, in order: V gene, J gene, D gene, clone size, CDR3 protein, CDR3 DNA. A D gene is named only where the DNA matches it firmly. A row's size may be missing; if present it is once, few, many or a size class.

>TRBV12-3/TRBV12-4|TRBJ1-2|NA|many
CASSPGRSYGYTF
TGTGCCAGCAGTCCGGGACGGAGCTATGGCTACACCTTC
>TRBV19|TRBJ1-5|NA|many
CASSPPTGVNQPQHF
TGTGCCAGTAGTCCGCCGACAGGAGTTAATCAGCCCCAGCATTTT
>TRBV9|TRBJ2-3|TRBD2|NA
CASSVGGIAGGPTDTQYF
TGTGCCAGCAGCGTGGGGGGAATAGCGGGAGGGCCTACAGATACGCAGTATTTT
>TRBV20-1|TRBJ2-4|NA|NA
CSATYRVGNIQYF
TGCAGTGCCACCTACAGGGTTGGGAACATTCAGTACTTC
>TRBV29-1|TRBJ2-7|NA|few
CSVEDPRGVNYEQYF
TGCAGCGTTGAAGATCCCAGGGGGGTCAACTACGAGCAGTACTTC
>TRBV18|TRBJ2-5|TRBD1|many
CASSPTGGETQYF
TGCGCCAGCAGTCCGACAGGGGGAGAGACCCAGTACTTC
>TRBV14|TRBJ2-1|NA|few
CASSPYRAIRGNEQFF
TGTGCCAGCAGCCCATACAGGGCAATCCGGGGCAATGAGCAGTTCTTC
>TRBV6-5|TRBJ2-2|TRBD2|NA
CASSYQLASKVFF
TGTGCCAGCAGTTACCAACTAGCGTCGAAGGTGTTTTTT
>TRBV12-3/TRBV12-4|TRBJ2-7|TRBD2|many
CASKAESGTSLSIGQYF
TGTGCCAGCAAGGCCGAATCCGGGACTAGCCTCTCGATCGGGCAGTACTTC
>TRBV7-9|TRBJ1-1|NA|NA
CASSPWGGGTEALF
NA
>TRBV2|TRBJ2-1|NA|many
CASREVGGGYNEQFF
TGTGCCAGCCGGGAGGTAGGGGGGGGTTACAATGAGCAGTTCTTC
>TRBV27|TRBJ2-1|TRBD2|NA
CASRDTGLADYNEQFF
TGTGCCAGCAGAGATACCGGACTAGCGGATTACAATGAGCAGTTCTTC
>TRBV4-1|TRBJ2-7|NA|NA
CASSQADLGPVFYEQYF
TGCGCCAGCAGCCAAGCCGATCTTGGTCCTGTTTTCTACGAGCAGTACTTC
>TRBV29-1|TRBJ2-1|NA|many
CSVIRLGSSYNEQFF
TGCAGCGTGATACGACTAGGGTCCTCCTACAATGAGCAGTTCTTC
>TRBV5-1|TRBJ1-5|NA|many
CASSKNPGAGDQPQHF
TGCGCCAGCAGCAAGAATCCGGGGGCAGGGGATCAGCCCCAGCATTTT
>TRBV12-3/TRBV12-4|TRBJ2-5|TRBD2|many
CASSLAGADQETQYF
TGTGCCAGCAGCCTAGCGGGAGCCGACCAAGAGACCCAGTACTTC
>TRBV12-3/TRBV12-4|TRBJ2-3|TRBD2|NA
CARTTSGRSDTQYF
TGTGCCAGGACTACTAGCGGGAGATCAGATACGCAGTATTTT
>TRBV24-1|TRBJ1-2|NA|NA
CATSDRDRGYTF
TGTGCCACCAGTGACCGAGACAGGGGCTACACCTTC
>TRBV2|TRBJ2-1|TRBD2|many
CASREPSGNPPYNEQFF
TGTGCCAGCAGGGAGCCTAGCGGAAATCCCCCTTACAATGAGCAGTTCTTC
>TRBV11-3|TRBJ1-2|NA|NA
CASSLDGRGGYTF
TGTGCCAGCAGCTTAGATGGGCGCGGCGGCTACACCTTC
>TRBV27|TRBJ1-5|NA|many
CASRPGTNSNQPQHF
TGTGCCAGCAGACCTGGGACAAATAGCAATCAGCCCCAGCATTTT
>TRBV20-1|TRBJ2-5|TRBD1|few
CSARDVRGRQETQYF
TGCAGTGCTAGAGATGTAAGGGGGCGTCAAGAGACCCAGTACTTC
>TRBV7-8|TRBJ2-7|NA|many
CASSWGTEQYF
TGTGCCAGCAGCTGGGGGACCGAGCAGTACTTC
>TRBV19|TRBJ2-1|NA|few
CASSPVPYNEQFF
TGTGCCAGTAGTCCCGTGCCCTACAATGAGCAGTTCTTC
>TRBV7-2|TRBJ2-1|NA|NA
CASSLDLASHNEQFF
TGTGCCAGCAGCTTAGACCTAGCGTCCCACAATGAGCAGTTCTTC
>TRBV6-4|TRBJ2-1|TRBD2|many
CASSESGRPYNEQFF
TGTGCCAGCAGTGAAAGCGGGAGGCCCTACAATGAGCAGTTCTTC
>TRBV5-1|TRBJ1-4|TRBD1|NA
CASSTGTETTNEKLFF
TGCGCCAGCAGCACCGGGACAGAGACAACTAATGAAAAACTGTTTTTT
>TRBV25-1|TRBJ1-3|NA|few
CASSPAGRATGNTIYF
TGTGCCAGCAGCCCCGCAGGCAGAGCGACTGGAAACACCATATATTTT
>TRBV6-1|TRBJ2-5|NA|many
CASSLAAEETQYF
TGTGCCAGCAGTCTCGCGGCGGAAGAGACCCAGTACTTC
>TRBV27|TRBJ2-1|NA|many
CATWARRSSYNEQFF
TGTGCCACCTGGGCACGCAGGAGCTCCTACAATGAGCAGTTCTTC
>TRBV6-1|TRBJ2-3|NA|few
CASSEQGPDTQYF
TGTGCCAGCAGTGAACAGGGGCCAGATACGCAGTATTTT
>TRBV2|TRBJ1-1|NA|many
CASRTGGRDTEAFF
TGTGCCAGCAGGACGGGGGGTAGGGACACTGAAGCTTTCTTT
>TRBV6-2/TRBV6-3|TRBJ2-5|TRBD2|many
CASSDSSTSGQETQYF
TGTGCCAGCAGTGACTCCTCGACTAGCGGCCAAGAGACCCAGTACTTC
>TRBV29-1|TRBJ2-2|TRBD2|many
CSVDLAGINTGELFF
TGCAGCGTTGATTTAGCGGGGATTAACACCGGGGAGCTGTTTTTT
>TRBV19|TRBJ2-1|NA|NA
CASSIGGQNEQFF
TGTGCCAGTAGTATTGGAGGACAGAATGAGCAGTTCTTC